Presented here are 32 T cell receptor beta chains from one specimen sequenced in a study of control samples from healthy donors and cancer patients. Repertoires were generated with immunoSEQ multiplex PCR, while TCRdb's copy carries only in-frame clones and drops some. The profile shows 400,000 to 500,000 clones, 75% to 95% of them singletons. The sample comprised PBMCs. The receptors shown here come from a man aged 40-49 years with head and neck cancer.

V usage is TRBV6-2 or TRBV6-3 and J usage is TRBJ2-2; D is undetermined. The CDR3 runs 18 residues. Germline V gives CDR1 MNHEY, CDR2 SVGEGT. The ends were cut back, 5 bases at V and 6 bases at J, with 25 bases in the middle. CDR3 in DNA: TGTGCCAGCAGTCACCAATCTCAATCCGGGCGAAGTGCCGGGGAGCTGTTTTTT. Its translation is CASSHQSQSGRSAGELFF.

The V gene is TRBV27, the J gene TRBJ2-3; D is possibly TRBD2 (5 bases). V lost 3 bases and J lost 3, with 10 bases in between. The CDR3 totals 14 residues. Germline assignment: CDR1 MNHEY and CDR2 SMNVEV (reference sequence). CDR3 sequence (DNA): TGTGCCAGCAGTTTTGCCCGGGGTACAGATACGCAGTATTTT. Amino acid sequence: CASSFARGTDTQYF.

This chain connects TRBV7-3 to TRBJ1-1; no reliable D call. CDR3 length: 13 residues. The V gene's germline CDR1 is SGHTA and CDR2 FQGTGA. With 4 bases removed from V and 7 bases from J, the gap between germline ends came to 13 bases. The CDR3 is CASSSFEWGEAFF. CDR3 coding DNA: TGTGCCAGCAGCTCATTTGAATGGGGTGAAGCTTTCTTT. Together with reference TRBV7-3 and TRBJ1-1, the CDR3 gives the full variable domain: GAGVSQTPSNKVTEKGKYVELRCDPISGHTALYWYRQSLGQGPEFLIYFQGTGAADDSGLPNDRFFAVRPEGSVSTLKIQRTERGDSAVYLCASSSFEWGEAFFGQGTRLTVV.

The V gene is TRBV5-4, the J gene TRBJ2-3; D may be TRBD1 or TRBD2 (6 bases each). V dropped 0 bases and J dropped 1 base, with 21 bases sitting between them. The germline CDR1 and CDR2 sequences are SGHNT and YYREEE (reference sequence). CDR3 length equals 19 residues. The CDR3 DNA reads TGTGCCAGCAGCTTGGAGTCGGTCTTGAGGGGGGCGGGCACAGATACGCAGTATTTT. It translates to CASSLESVLRGAGTDTQYF. The whole variable domain, filled in from reference TRBV5-4 and TRBJ2-3, reads ETGVTQSPTHLIKTRGQQVTLRCSSQSGHNTVSWYQQALGQGPQFIFQYYREEENGRGNFPPRFSGLQFPNYSSELNVNALELDDSALYLCASSLESVLRGAGTDTQYFGPGTRLTVL.

This clone is a singleton in its sample. The genes are TRBV3-1 (or the pseudogene TRBV3-2) and TRBJ1-4; 9 bases match TRBD1. V was pared by 5 bases and J by 6 bases, with 13 bases of the junction left unmatched. CDR1 LGHDT and CDR2 YNNKEL come from the germline V gene (reference sequence). There are 17 residues in the CDR3. The CDR3 reads CASSGYLTGGKDEKLFF. CDR3 DNA sequence: TGTGCCAGCAGCGGGTACCTCACAGGGGGCAAGGATGAAAAACTGTTTTTT.

Written as DNA, the CDR3 is TGTGCCAGCAGCCGCGGGACTAGCGGGGCGGCGTTATGGGACAATGAGCAGTTCTTC. This sequence encodes CASSRGTSGAALWDNEQFF. The V and J genes are TRBV3-1 (or the pseudogene TRBV3-2) and TRBJ2-1, with TRBD2 identical over 13 bases. CDR3 size: 19 residues. Losses at the gene ends were 4 bases for V and 5 bases for J; bases not matched to a gene: 14. From germline, CDR1 is LGHDT and CDR2 YNNKEL (reference sequence).

The chain recombines TRBV6-5 with TRBJ2-3, with D maybe TRBD1 (5 bases). Germline CDR1 and CDR2: MNHEY and SVGAGI. The CDR3 totals 14 residues. Trimming cost V 4 bases and J 6 bases, with 14 bases left between them. CDR3 in DNA: TGTGCCAGCAGTTTGGGCGGAAACAGGGATACGCAGTATTTT. It encodes CASSLGGNRDTQYF.

The V call is TRBV18, the J call TRBJ2-5; D perhaps matches TRBD1 (6 bases). The V gene's germline CDR1 is KGHSH and CDR2 LQKENI. With 2 bases removed from V and 4 bases from J, the gap between germline ends came to 8 bases. The CDR3 has 13 residues. CDR3 sequence reads: CASSPWGLETQYF. The CDR3 region has the DNA TGTGCCAGCTCACCATGGGGGCTAGAGACCCAGTACTTC. The variable domain in full, completed from reference TRBV18 and TRBJ2-5, reads NAGVMQNPRHLVRRRGQEARLRCSPMKGHSHVYWYRQLPEEGLKFMVYLQKENIIDESGMPKERFSAEFPKEGPSILRIQQVVRGDSAAYFCASSPWGLETQYFGPGTRLLVL.

V usage is TRBV7-2 and J usage is TRBJ1-1, with D uncertain. Germline-derived CDR1 and CDR2 are SGHTA and FQGNSA. This CDR3 contains 12 residues. V lost 5 bases and J 7 bases, leaving 11 bases between the germline ends. DNA for the CDR3: TGTGCCAGCAGCCAAGGAGTGAGTGAAGCTTTCTTT. This translates into CASSQGVSEAFF.

This chain connects TRBV18 to TRBJ1-5, with D maybe TRBD1 (5 bases). The CDR3 is 15 residues long. Germline assignment: CDR1 KGHSH and CDR2 LQKENI. Trimming took 2 bases from V and 3 from J, leaving 11 bases between them. Written as DNA, the CDR3 is TGTGCCAGCTCACCAACGGCTGGGGCCAATCAGCCCCAGCATTTT. Translation: CASSPTAGANQPQHF.

The chain combines TRBV2 with TRBJ1-6; a possible D gene is TRBD1 (5 bases). V gave up 5 bases and J gave up 4 bases, with 18 bases separating them. This CDR3 has 17 amino acids. The germline CDR1 and CDR2 sequences are SNHLY and FYNNEI. As DNA, the CDR3 is TGTGCCAGCAGTTTTAATTTCGTACAGGCATATAATTCACCCCTCCACTTT. Its translation: CASSFNFVQAYNSPLHF.

The rearrangement joins TRBV30 to TRBJ2-2; a possible D gene is TRBD1 (6 bases). This CDR3 region has 13 residues. Germline V lookup: CDR1 GTSNPN, CDR2 SVGIG (reference sequence). V was shortened by 4 bases and J by 7 bases, with 13 bases between the two germline ends. The CDR3 region has the DNA TGTGCCTGGACAGAGGGGGTGGTCGGGGAGCTGTTTTTT. This encodes CAWTEGVVGELFF.

Concerning this clone itself: Additional DNA sequences in this sample encode the identical CDR3. J is TRBJ2-3 and V is TRBV18, with no clear D. Germline lookup yields CDR1 KGHSH and CDR2 LQKENI. CDR3 size: 15 residues. With 3 bases removed from V and 0 bases from J, the gap between germline ends came to 10 bases. DNA of the CDR3: TGTGCCAGCTCACCGGGCGGAGCTAGCACAGATACGCAGTATTTT. Translating gives CASSPGGASTDTQYF.

The gene calls are TRBV9 and TRBJ1-1, with D tentatively TRBD1 (5 bases). CDR1 and CDR2 from the germline V gene are SGDLS and YYNGEE. This CDR3 is built from 14 residues. V lost 7 bases and J 2 bases, leaving 15 bases between the germline ends. CDR3 in amino acids: CASAPMGGNTEAFF. CDR3 in DNA: TGTGCCAGCGCCCCGATGGGGGGTAACACTGAAGCTTTCTTT.

This clone was counted once. The rearrangement joins TRBV5-1 to TRBJ1-6; D is uncertain. The length of the CDR3 is 16 residues. In germline, CDR1 is SGHRS, CDR2 YFSETQ. V dropped 0 bases and J dropped 7 bases, with 14 bases sitting between them. CDR3 coding DNA: TGCGCCAGCAGCTTGGCCGGTAGCAGGTGGAATTCACCCCTCCACTTT. Protein sequence: CASSLAGSRWNSPLHF.

The chain carries TRBV7-2 and TRBJ2-7, with D possibly matching TRBD1 (5 bases). Germline CDR1 is SGHTA and CDR2 is FQGNSA. The CDR3 contains 14 residues. Trimming removed 0 bases at V and 3 bases at J, with 9 bases between. The CDR3 region is CASSLASGNYEQYF. In DNA form, the CDR3 reads TGTGCCAGCAGCTTAGCTTCAGGGAACTACGAGCAGTACTTC. The full variable domain, rest sourced from reference TRBV7-2 and TRBJ2-7, is GAGVSQSPSNKVTEKGKDVELRCDPISGHTALYWYRQSLGQGLEFLIYFQGNSAPDKSGLPSDRFSAERTGGSVSTLTIQRTQQEDSAVYLCASSLASGNYEQYFGPGTRLTVT.

J is TRBJ2-6 and V is TRBV11-2; a weak D match, TRBD1 (5 bases). The V gene's germline CDR1 is SGHAT and CDR2 FQNNGV. The CDR3 contains 15 residues. Trimming pared 5 bases from V and 2 bases from J, leaving 10 bases between. The DNA of the CDR3 is TGTGCCAGCAGCCCCGACAGCGCTGGGGCCAACGTCCTGACTTTC. The encoded protein is CASSPDSAGANVLTF. Together with reference TRBV11-2 and TRBJ2-6, the CDR3 gives the full variable domain: EAGVAQSPRYKIIEKRQSVAFWCNPISGHATLYWYQQILGQGPKLLIQFQNNGVVDDSQLPKDRFSAERLKGVDSTLKIQPAKLEDSAVYLCASSPDSAGANVLTFGAGSRLTVL.

This clone showed up just once. V usage is TRBV7-3 and J usage is TRBJ2-2; the match to TRBD2 covers 7 bases. The V gene's germline CDR1 is SGHTA and CDR2 FQGTGA. Germline trimming cut 2 bases from V and 2 bases from J; bases unmatched to any gene: 8. The length of the CDR3 is 17 residues. For the CDR3, the DNA is TGTGCCAGCAGCTTATATGGCCTAGCGGCTAACACCGGGGAGCTGTTTTTT. This encodes CASSLYGLAANTGELFF.

The CDR3 protein is CASRVDREYEAFF. CDR3 nucleotides: TGCGCCAGCAGGGTCGACAGGGAATATGAAGCTTTCTTT. The rearrangement uses TRBV5-1 and TRBJ1-1; 7 positions agree with TRBD1. The V segment lost 5 bases and the J segment 7 bases; nucleotides outside the gene matches: 8. Germline-derived CDR1 and CDR2 are SGHRS and YFSETQ. CDR3 length: 13 amino acids. The full variable domain, in which reference TRBV5-1 and TRBJ1-1 provide the parts outside the CDR3, is KAGVTQTPRYLIKTRGQQVTLSCSPISGHRSVSWYQQTPGQGLQFLFEYFSETQRNKGNFPGRFSGRQFSNSRSEMNVSTLELGDSALYLCASRVDREYEAFFGQGTRLTVV.

The V gene is TRBV11-2, the J gene TRBJ1-5; D call uncertain. The CDR3 runs 15 residues. Trimming cost V 1 base and J 6 bases, with 13 bases left between them. The germline V gene encodes CDR1 SGHAT and CDR2 FQNNGV. The CDR3 is CASSLGTGFGQPQHF. In DNA, the CDR3 is TGTGCCAGCAGCTTAGGGACGGGTTTCGGTCAGCCCCAGCATTTT.

V and J are TRBV30 and TRBJ2-3; the D is unclear. V was cut by 0 bases and J by 6 bases, with 19 bases left in between. The CDR3 is made up of 16 amino acids. The germline V gene has CDR1 GTSNPN and CDR2 SVGIG (reference sequence). CDR3 loop: CAWSVVVSSSLDTQYF. In nucleotides, the CDR3 is TGTGCCTGGAGTGTAGTGGTTTCCTCTAGTTTGGATACGCAGTATTTT.

This chain uses TRBV28 with TRBJ1-5; D uncertain. The CDR3 covers 14 residues. V lost 10 bases, J lost 0 bases, and 13 bases lay in between. Germline V lookup: CDR1 MDHEN, CDR2 SYDVKM. CDR3 in amino acids: CAIEGVYSNQPQHF. The CDR3, as DNA: TGTGCCATAGAAGGCGTCTATAGCAATCAGCCCCAGCATTTT.

The V gene is TRBV6-5, the J gene TRBJ2-2; no definite D call. CDR3 length equals 16 residues. Germline V gene sequence: CDR1 MNHEY, CDR2 SVGAGI. The V and J ends lost 0 bases and 5 bases respectively, with 13 bases between them. CDR3 amino acids: CASSYSRQTRTGELFF. The CDR3 nucleotides read TGTGCCAGCAGTTACTCGAGGCAAACGAGGACCGGGGAGCTGTTTTTT.

The rearrangement links TRBV25-1 to TRBJ1-2, with D hard to call. The CDR3 has 14 residues. V was cut by 4 bases and J by 2 bases, with 11 bases left in between. Germline V gene lookup returns CDR1 MGHDK and CDR2 SYGVNS. This CDR3 is CASSALGSNYGYTF. CDR3 nucleotide sequence: TGTGCCAGCAGTGCCCTGGGGAGCAACTATGGCTACACCTTC.

This chain joins TRBV11-2 and TRBJ1-1, with D unclear. This CDR3 has 13 residues. V was trimmed by 3 bases and J by 1 base, leaving 6 bases between them. Germline CDR1 SGHAT, CDR2 FQNNGV. The CDR3 DNA reads as TGTGCCAGCAGCTTCCAGCGGAACACTGAAGCTTTCTTT. Its protein product is CASSFQRNTEAFF.

The chain joins TRBV6-5 to TRBJ1-5, with 8 bases identical to TRBD1. Germline CDR1 is MNHEY and CDR2 is SVGAGI. The length of the CDR3 is 14 residues. Trimming cost V 5 bases and J 4 bases; bases outside gene matches: 4. The CDR3 sequence is CASSKRQGNQPQHF. The CDR3 nucleotides read TGTGCCAGCAGTAAACGACAGGGGAATCAGCCCCAGCATTTT.

The chain's CDR3 is CASSPGPGQGTDTQYF. The CDR3 DNA follows: TGTGCCAGCAGCCCGGGGCCGGGACAGGGCACAGATACGCAGTATTTT. V gene TRBV6-4 combines with J gene TRBJ2-3; 8 bases are shared with TRBD1. The V segment lost 6 bases and the J segment 1 base; nucleotides outside the gene matches: 9. Germline CDR1 and CDR2: MRHNA and SNTAGT. The CDR3 runs to 16 residues.

The chain carries TRBV6-5 and TRBJ2-5; 9 bases match TRBD1. Trimming cost V 4 bases and J 5 bases; bases outside gene matches: 8. Germline values: CDR1 MNHEY, CDR2 SVGAGI. The CDR3 has 15 residues. The chain's CDR3 is CASSLNRGRGETQYF. CDR3 in DNA: TGTGCCAGCAGTTTAAACAGGGGGCGCGGGGAGACCCAGTACTTC.

This clone occurred once. CDR3 coding DNA: TGTGCCAGCAGTCAAGGACTAGCGGAGCAGTACTTC. Protein product: CASSQGLAEQYF. The chain is built from TRBV12-3 or TRBV12-4 and TRBJ2-7, with 9 bases that match TRBD2. This CDR3 has 12 amino acids. J gave up 7 bases and V 5 bases, and 3 bases lay outside the gene matches.

V and J are TRBV6-2 or TRBV6-3 and TRBJ2-7, with D perhaps matching TRBD2 (7 bases). Per the germline V gene, CDR1 is MNHEY and CDR2 is SVGEGT. This CDR3 has 15 residues. Trimming pared 2 bases from V and 7 bases from J, leaving 18 bases between. The CDR3 is CASSYEGGPSGEQYF. As DNA, the CDR3 is TGTGCCAGCAGTTACGAGGGGGGGCCCTCGGGGGAGCAGTACTTC.

The genes are TRBV27 and TRBJ1-5, with D tentatively TRBD1 (6 bases). Trimming took off 5 bases at V and 4 bases at J, with 9 bases between the two ends. There are 13 residues in the CDR3. From germline, CDR1 is MNHEY and CDR2 SMNVEV (reference sequence). For the CDR3, the DNA is TGTGCCAGCAGTGTGGACAGAAATCAGCCCCAGCATTTT. Amino acids: CASSVDRNQPQHF.

This clone is a singleton in its sample. The chain links TRBV24-1 to TRBJ2-1; the match to TRBD1 covers 9 bases. The germline CDR1 and CDR2 sequences are KGHDR and SFDVKD. CDR3 length equals 16 residues. The trim removed 3 bases at V and 2 bases at J, leaving 4 bases unmatched. The CDR3 DNA is TGTGCCACCAGTGATCGGACAGGGGCCCCCTACAATGAGCAGTTCTTC. Translating it yields CATSDRTGAPYNEQFF.